This TCR beta chain came from a study of blood T cell repertoires in COVID-19. For the study at large: Samples of COVID-19 (acute and convalescent) were obtained from the United States, Italy and Spain. T cells, B-cell-depleted T cells, or PBMCs provided the cDNA or gDNA that served as material.

Germline values: CDR1 SGHTA, CDR2 FQGNSA. V dropped 4 bases and J dropped 7 bases, with 10 bases sitting between them. CDR3 length equals 12 residues. Under the authors' procedure: The authors estimated nucleated cell counts from reference gene primer amplification. Only in-frame clones appear in the TCRdb table, and some are missing; sequencing was by immunoSEQ multiplex PCR. V and J calls and clone size are as listed in that table; D and trimming were resolved from the DNA. This sample yields about 240,000 clones, of which roughly 80% are seen a single time; around 3.4% belongs to the top ten. The J gene is TRBJ1-1, the V gene TRBV7-2; D gene unclear. Sequencing was performed on peripheral blood. The receptor's source is a woman between 18 and 29 years old with acute or convalescent COVID-19. CDR3 nucleotides: TGTGCCAGCAGCTCCCCTGGCATTGAAGCTTTCTTT. Translation: CASSSPGIEAFF.